The clone carrying this T cell receptor (beta chain) came up once. This sample is drawn from a study of T cell changes during pregnancy in multiple sclerosis. The protocol was immunoSEQ multiplex PCR, while the TCRdb copy is restricted to in-frame clones and leaves out a portion. This sample has tens of thousands of clones, with around 90% found just once. Germline lookup yields CDR1 MNHNY and CDR2 SVGAGI (reference sequence). The CDR3 sequence is 14 residues long. Trimming removed 5 bases at V and 6 bases at J, with 15 bases between. The TCR comes from a female donor in good health, enrolled as a control in a pregnancy study. The source material was CD4+ T cells from peripheral blood mononuclear cells, sampled in the third trimester of pregnancy. The chain combines TRBV6-6 with TRBJ2-3, with a possible D match to TRBD1 (8 bases). The CDR3 nucleotides are TGTGCCAGCAGTGGACAGGGAGGGTGGGATACGCAGTATTTT. Its protein product is CASSGQGGWDTQYF.